This TCR beta chain was observed in a study of vaccination effects on CD4 cells after COVID-19. Study context: Three convalescent patients were sampled both early and late post-vaccination.

After more than 8 days in culture, the CD4+ T cells were isolated. Infection dated between March and December 2020, before the Alpha, Beta and Delta variants reached the United States. Participants received two doses of either the BNT162b2 or mRNA-1273 vaccine. On day 3 and again on day 7, half the medium was replaced with IL-2 medium. Only a few counts were recorded for this clone. Antigen specificity is unknown. Clones were read by immunoSEQ multiplex PCR, and TCRdb kept only the in-frame ones, dropping some. The table has around 50,000 clones, around three quarters seen once. Study-level results: Among infection- and vaccine-induced clones, marked clonal contraction occurred late after vaccination. In convalescents, spike-reactive clones (those seen post-vaccine) were mainly new vaccine-induced clones.

This CDR3 is 16 amino acids long. Trimming cost V 3 bases and J 3 bases, with 19 bases left between them. Germline V gene lookup returns CDR1 SGHRS and CDR2 YFSETQ. The chain recombines TRBV5-1 with TRBJ2-7; TRBD2 is a possible D gene (6 bases). Sample: CD4+ T cells from PBMCs cultured without peptide, taken after COVID-19 vaccination. The TCR was taken from a human donor who had a prior SARS-CoV-2 infection. Here the CDR3 DNA reads TGCGCCAGCAGCTATCGATTAGCGGAGCGGGTCTACGAGCAGTACTTC. Its protein is CASSYRLAERVYEQYF. The complete variable domain, with remaining parts taken from reference TRBV5-1 and TRBJ2-7, reads KAGVTQTPRYLIKTRGQQVTLSCSPISGHRSVSWYQQTPGQGLQFLFEYFSETQRNKGNFPGRFSGRQFSNSRSEMNVSTLELGDSALYLCASSYRLAERVYEQYFGPGTRLTVT.